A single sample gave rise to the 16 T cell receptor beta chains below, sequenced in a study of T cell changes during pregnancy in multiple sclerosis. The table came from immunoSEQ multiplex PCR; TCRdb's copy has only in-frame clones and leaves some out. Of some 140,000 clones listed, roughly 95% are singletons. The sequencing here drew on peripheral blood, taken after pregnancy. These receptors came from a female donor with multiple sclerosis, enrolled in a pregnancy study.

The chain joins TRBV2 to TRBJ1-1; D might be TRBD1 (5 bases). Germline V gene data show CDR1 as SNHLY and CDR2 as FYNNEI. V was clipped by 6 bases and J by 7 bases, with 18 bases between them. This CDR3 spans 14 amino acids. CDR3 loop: CASRPRSTADEAFF. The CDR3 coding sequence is TGTGCCAGCAGGCCGAGGTCGACAGCTGATGAAGCTTTCTTT.

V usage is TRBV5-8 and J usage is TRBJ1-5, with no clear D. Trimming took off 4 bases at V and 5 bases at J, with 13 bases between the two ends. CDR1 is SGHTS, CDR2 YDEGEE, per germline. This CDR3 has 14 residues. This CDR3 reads CASSPKQYDQPQHF. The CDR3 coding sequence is TGTGCCAGCAGCCCGAAACAGTATGATCAGCCCCAGCATTTT. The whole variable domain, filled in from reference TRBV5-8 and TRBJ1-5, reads EAGVTQSPTHLIKTRGQQATLRCSPISGHTSVYWYQQALGLGLQFLLWYDEGEERNRGNFPPRFSGRQFPNYSSELNVNALELEDSALYLCASSPKQYDQPQHFGDGTRLSIL.

The CDR3 loop reads CASSLIAGGPNTQYF. For the CDR3, the DNA is TGTGCCAGTAGTCTGATCGCGGGAGGGCCAAATACGCAGTATTTT. This chain connects TRBV19 to TRBJ2-3, with TRBD2 matching over 9 bases. The CDR3 covers 15 residues. The J segment lost 7 bases and the V segment lost 5 bases, leaving 10 bases of the junction unmatched. CDR1 is LNHDA, CDR2 SQIVND, per germline (reference sequence).

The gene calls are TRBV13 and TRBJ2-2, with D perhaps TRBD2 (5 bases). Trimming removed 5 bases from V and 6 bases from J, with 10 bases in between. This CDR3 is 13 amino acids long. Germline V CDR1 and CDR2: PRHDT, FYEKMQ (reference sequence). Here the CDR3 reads CASSPGDPGELFF. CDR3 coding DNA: TGTGCCAGCAGCCCCGGGGATCCCGGGGAGCTGTTTTTT.

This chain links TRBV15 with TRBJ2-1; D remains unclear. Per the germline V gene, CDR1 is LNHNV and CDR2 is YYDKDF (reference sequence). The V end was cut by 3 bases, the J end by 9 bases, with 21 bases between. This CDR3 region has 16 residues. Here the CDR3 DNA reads TGTGCCACCAGCAGTCTGGTCCAAACACCGAAAACTGAGCAGTTCTTC. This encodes CATSSLVQTPKTEQFF.

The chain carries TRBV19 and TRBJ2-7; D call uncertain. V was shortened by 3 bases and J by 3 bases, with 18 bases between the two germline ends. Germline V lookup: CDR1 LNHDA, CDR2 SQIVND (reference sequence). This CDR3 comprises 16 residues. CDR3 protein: CASSIGGQALFYEQYF. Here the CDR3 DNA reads TGTGCCAGTAGTATCGGTGGGCAGGCCCTCTTCTACGAGCAGTACTTC.

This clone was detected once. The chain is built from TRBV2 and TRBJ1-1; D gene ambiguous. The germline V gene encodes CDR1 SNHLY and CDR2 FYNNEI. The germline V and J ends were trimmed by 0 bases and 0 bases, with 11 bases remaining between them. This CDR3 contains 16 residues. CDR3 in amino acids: CASSEAEGTMNTEAFF. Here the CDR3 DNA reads TGTGCCAGCAGTGAAGCAGAGGGCACCATGAACACTGAAGCTTTCTTT.

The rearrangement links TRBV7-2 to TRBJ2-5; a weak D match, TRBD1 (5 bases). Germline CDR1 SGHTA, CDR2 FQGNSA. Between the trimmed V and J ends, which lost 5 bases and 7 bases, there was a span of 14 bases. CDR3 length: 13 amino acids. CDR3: CASSASGKTTQYF. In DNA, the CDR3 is TGTGCCAGCAGCGCATCAGGGAAGACGACCCAGTACTTC.

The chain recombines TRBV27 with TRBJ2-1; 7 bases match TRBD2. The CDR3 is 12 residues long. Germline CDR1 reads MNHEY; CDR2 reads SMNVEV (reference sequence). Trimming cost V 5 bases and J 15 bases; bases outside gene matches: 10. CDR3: CASSPQGGSRFF. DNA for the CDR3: TGTGCCAGCAGTCCCCAGGGCGGGAGTCGGTTCTTC.

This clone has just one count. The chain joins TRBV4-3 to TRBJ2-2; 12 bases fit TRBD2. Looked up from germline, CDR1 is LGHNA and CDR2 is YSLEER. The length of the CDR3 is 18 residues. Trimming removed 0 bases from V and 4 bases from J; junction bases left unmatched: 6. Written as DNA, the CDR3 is TGCGCCAGCAGCCAAGACGCTAGCGGGAGGGAGGGCACCGGGGAGCTGTTTTTT. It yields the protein CASSQDASGREGTGELFF.

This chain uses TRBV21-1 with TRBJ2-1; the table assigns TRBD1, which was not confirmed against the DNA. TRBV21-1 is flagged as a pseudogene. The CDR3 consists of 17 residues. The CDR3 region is CASSKPKDRGRRNEQFF. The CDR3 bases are TGTGCCAGCAGCAAACCGAAGGACAGGGGGCGTCGGAATGAGCAGTTCTTC.

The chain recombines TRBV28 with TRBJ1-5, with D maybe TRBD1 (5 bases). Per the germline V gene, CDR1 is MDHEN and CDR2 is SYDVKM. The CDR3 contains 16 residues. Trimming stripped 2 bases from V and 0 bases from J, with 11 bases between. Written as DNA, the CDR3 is TGTGCCAGCAGTTTAGGGGGGATCAATAGCAATCAGCCCCAGCATTTT. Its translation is CASSLGGINSNQPQHF.

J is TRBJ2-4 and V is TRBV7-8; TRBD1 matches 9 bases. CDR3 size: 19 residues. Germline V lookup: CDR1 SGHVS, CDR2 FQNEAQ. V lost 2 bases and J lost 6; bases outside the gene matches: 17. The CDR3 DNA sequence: TGTGCCAGCAGCTTAATCGGGATGGGGACAGGGATTTCTATAAACATTCAGTACTTC. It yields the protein CASSLIGMGTGISINIQYF.

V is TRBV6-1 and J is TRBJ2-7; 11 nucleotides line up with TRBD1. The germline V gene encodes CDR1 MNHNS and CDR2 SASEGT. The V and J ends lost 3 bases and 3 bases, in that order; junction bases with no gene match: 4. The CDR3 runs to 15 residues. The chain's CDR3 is CASSEWTGGIYEQYF. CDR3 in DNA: TGTGCCAGCAGTGAGTGGACAGGGGGCATCTACGAGCAGTACTTC.

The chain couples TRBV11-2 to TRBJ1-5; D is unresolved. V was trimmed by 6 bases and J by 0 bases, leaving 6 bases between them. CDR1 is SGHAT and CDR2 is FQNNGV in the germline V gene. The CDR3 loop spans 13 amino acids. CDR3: CASSYSSNQPQHF. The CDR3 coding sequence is TGTGCCAGCAGTTATAGTAGCAATCAGCCCCAGCATTTT.

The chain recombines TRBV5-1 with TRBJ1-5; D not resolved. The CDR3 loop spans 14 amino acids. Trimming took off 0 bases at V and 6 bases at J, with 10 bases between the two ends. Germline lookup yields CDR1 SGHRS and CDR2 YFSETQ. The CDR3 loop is CASSLGGSGQPQHF. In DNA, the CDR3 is TGCGCCAGCAGCTTGGGAGGAAGCGGTCAGCCCCAGCATTTT.